This entry is about one T cell receptor (beta chain). Assay used: immunoSEQ multiplex PCR; TCRdb lists only in-frame clones, some missing. The data hold fewer than 450,000 clones, with more than 70% observed a single time. This entry belongs to a study of blood T cell repertoires in COVID-19. The germline V gene encodes CDR1 LNHDA and CDR2 SQIVND (reference sequence). The CDR3 length is 14 residues. V was clipped by 1 base and J by 5 bases, with 9 bases between them. The receptor comes from a woman in her seventies with COVID-19, enrolled during active disease. The sequenced sample was peripheral blood. The V call is TRBV19, the J call TRBJ1-5; D remains unclear. The CDR3 reads CASSIVEGDQPQHF. In nucleotides, the CDR3 is TGTGCCAGTAGTATAGTGGAGGGAGATCAGCCCCAGCATTTT.